This TCR beta chain emerged from a study of T cells expressing NK-cell markers. About the research overall: The study drew TCR beta repertoires from sorted CD3+CD56+NKG2C+, CD3+CD56+NKG2C- and CD3+CD56-NKG2C+ T cells.

CDR1 is SGHAT, CDR2 FQNNGV, per germline. CDR3 length: 16 amino acids. Production of TCR beta cDNA relied on 5'RACE template switching with UMIs. With the 5' RACE reads reprocessed, TCRdb shows one record per CDR3 protein and no DNA. This repertoire includes fewer than 200,000 distinct CDR3 sequences. This receptor was obtained from a woman aged 18 to 75 in good health. The V gene is TRBV11-2, the J gene TRBJ2-1; the TCRdb call, TRBD1, lacks DNA for checking. The sample consisted of blood T cells: a sorted CD56 or NKG2C T cell subset, CD4+ or CD8+ T cells, or bulk PBMC T cells (not recorded which). This CDR3 is CASSLAPSASTGEQFF.